A single sample is the source of the 9 T cell receptor beta chains below, sequenced in a study of CD8 T cells in Susac syndrome. Random hexamers were used to reverse transcribe 0.5 to 1 ug of RNA. TCRdb fed the immunoSEQ multiplex PCR reads into MiXCR, producing one record per CDR3 protein. The table lists 180,000 or so distinct CDR3 sequences, around 95% of them singletons, with about 0.13% in the top ten. The sequencing sample was made of CD4+ T cells from PBMCs. The receptors originated from a human donor in good health.

About this clonotype itself: Its ends do not fully match the called genes, so a read error is possible. The J gene is TRBJ2-3, the V gene TRBV7-7; D remains unclear. This CDR3 has 13 residues. The V gene's germline CDR1 is SSHAT and CDR2 FNYEAQ (reference sequence). For the CDR3, the DNA is TGTGCTAGCAGCTTATACGGGACAGATACGCAGTATTTT. Amino acid sequence: CASSLYGTDTQYF.

V and J are TRBV5-1 and TRBJ2-3; TRBD2 agrees at 12 bases. CDR1 and CDR2 (germline): SGHRS, YFSETQ. The trim removed 0 bases at V and 1 base at J, leaving 3 bases unmatched. The CDR3 runs to 17 residues. The CDR3 nucleotides are TGCGCCAGCAGCTTGGTTCCTAGCGGGGGGGGCACAGATACGCAGTATTTT. Protein product: CASSLVPSGGGTDTQYF.

V usage is TRBV29-1 and J usage is TRBJ1-4; D is possibly TRBD1 (5 bases). Looked up from germline, CDR1 is SQVTM and CDR2 is ANQGSEA. Trimming stripped 7 bases from V and 3 bases from J, with 12 bases between. The CDR3 is made up of 13 amino acids. CDR3 nucleotides: TGCAGCGGAAAAGGGGACTCTAATGAAAAACTGTTTTTT. Amino acid sequence: CSGKGDSNEKLFF.

This clonotype has just one count. CDR3 region: CASSRGTSGGNEQFF. CDR3 nucleotide sequence: TGTGCCAGCAGCCGCGGGACTAGCGGGGGGAATGAGCAGTTCTTC. The chain joins TRBV3-1 to TRBJ2-1, with 15 bases matching TRBD2. From germline, CDR1 is LGHDT and CDR2 YNNKEL (reference sequence). The V and J ends lost 4 bases and 7 bases, in that order; junction bases with no gene match: 2. There are 15 residues in the CDR3.

The gene calls are TRBV7-2 and TRBJ2-5, with D possibly being TRBD2 (6 bases). CDR3 size: 16 residues. From germline, CDR1 is SGHTA and CDR2 FQGNSA. Trimming removed 2 bases at V and 5 bases at J, with 18 bases between. CDR3 sequence: CASSLMGSQAGETQYF. CDR3 DNA: TGTGCCAGCAGCTTAATGGGGTCGCAGGCGGGGGAGACCCAGTACTTC. Full variable domain (remainder filled in from reference TRBV7-2 and TRBJ2-5): GAGVSQSPSNKVTEKGKDVELRCDPISGHTALYWYRQSLGQGLEFLIYFQGNSAPDKSGLPSDRFSAERTGGSVSTLTIQRTQQEDSAVYLCASSLMGSQAGETQYFGPGTRLLVL.

The chain couples TRBV10-3 to TRBJ2-6; D gene ambiguous. The CDR3 is 15 residues long. Per germline, CDR1 ENHRY and CDR2 SYGVKD. Trimming removed 4 bases at V and 0 bases at J, with 7 bases between. The CDR3 loop is CAISAGRSGANVLTF. The CDR3 region has the DNA TGTGCCATCAGTGCTGGCCGCTCTGGGGCCAACGTCCTGACTTTC.

The V call is TRBV12-3 or TRBV12-4, the J call TRBJ2-7; 9 bases are a match to TRBD1. After removal of 6 bases from V and 4 bases from J, the junction contained 7 bases not matched to a gene. This CDR3 is built from 14 residues. The CDR3 region is CASRRRDRAYEQYF. The CDR3 DNA reads as TGTGCCAGCAGACGCCGGGACAGGGCGTACGAGCAGTACTTC.

The chain recombines TRBV29-1 with TRBJ1-1; 10 bases map to TRBD1. Germline V CDR1 and CDR2: SQVTM, ANQGSEA. The CDR3 sequence is 13 residues long. Unmatched junction bases numbered 8, after V lost 7 bases and J lost 6 bases. The DNA for the CDR3 is TGCAGCGGCGCGACAGGGGGCCGGGCTGAAGCTTTCTTT. Its translation: CSGATGGRAEAFF.

The chain couples TRBV12-3 or TRBV12-4 to TRBJ1-2; D is ambiguous. CDR3 length: 12 amino acids. The V gene lost 3 bases and the J gene lost 8 bases, with 10 bases spanning the gap. In DNA form, the CDR3 reads TGTGCCAGCAGTTTTAGCACCTACGGCTACACCTTC. As protein: CASSFSTYGYTF.